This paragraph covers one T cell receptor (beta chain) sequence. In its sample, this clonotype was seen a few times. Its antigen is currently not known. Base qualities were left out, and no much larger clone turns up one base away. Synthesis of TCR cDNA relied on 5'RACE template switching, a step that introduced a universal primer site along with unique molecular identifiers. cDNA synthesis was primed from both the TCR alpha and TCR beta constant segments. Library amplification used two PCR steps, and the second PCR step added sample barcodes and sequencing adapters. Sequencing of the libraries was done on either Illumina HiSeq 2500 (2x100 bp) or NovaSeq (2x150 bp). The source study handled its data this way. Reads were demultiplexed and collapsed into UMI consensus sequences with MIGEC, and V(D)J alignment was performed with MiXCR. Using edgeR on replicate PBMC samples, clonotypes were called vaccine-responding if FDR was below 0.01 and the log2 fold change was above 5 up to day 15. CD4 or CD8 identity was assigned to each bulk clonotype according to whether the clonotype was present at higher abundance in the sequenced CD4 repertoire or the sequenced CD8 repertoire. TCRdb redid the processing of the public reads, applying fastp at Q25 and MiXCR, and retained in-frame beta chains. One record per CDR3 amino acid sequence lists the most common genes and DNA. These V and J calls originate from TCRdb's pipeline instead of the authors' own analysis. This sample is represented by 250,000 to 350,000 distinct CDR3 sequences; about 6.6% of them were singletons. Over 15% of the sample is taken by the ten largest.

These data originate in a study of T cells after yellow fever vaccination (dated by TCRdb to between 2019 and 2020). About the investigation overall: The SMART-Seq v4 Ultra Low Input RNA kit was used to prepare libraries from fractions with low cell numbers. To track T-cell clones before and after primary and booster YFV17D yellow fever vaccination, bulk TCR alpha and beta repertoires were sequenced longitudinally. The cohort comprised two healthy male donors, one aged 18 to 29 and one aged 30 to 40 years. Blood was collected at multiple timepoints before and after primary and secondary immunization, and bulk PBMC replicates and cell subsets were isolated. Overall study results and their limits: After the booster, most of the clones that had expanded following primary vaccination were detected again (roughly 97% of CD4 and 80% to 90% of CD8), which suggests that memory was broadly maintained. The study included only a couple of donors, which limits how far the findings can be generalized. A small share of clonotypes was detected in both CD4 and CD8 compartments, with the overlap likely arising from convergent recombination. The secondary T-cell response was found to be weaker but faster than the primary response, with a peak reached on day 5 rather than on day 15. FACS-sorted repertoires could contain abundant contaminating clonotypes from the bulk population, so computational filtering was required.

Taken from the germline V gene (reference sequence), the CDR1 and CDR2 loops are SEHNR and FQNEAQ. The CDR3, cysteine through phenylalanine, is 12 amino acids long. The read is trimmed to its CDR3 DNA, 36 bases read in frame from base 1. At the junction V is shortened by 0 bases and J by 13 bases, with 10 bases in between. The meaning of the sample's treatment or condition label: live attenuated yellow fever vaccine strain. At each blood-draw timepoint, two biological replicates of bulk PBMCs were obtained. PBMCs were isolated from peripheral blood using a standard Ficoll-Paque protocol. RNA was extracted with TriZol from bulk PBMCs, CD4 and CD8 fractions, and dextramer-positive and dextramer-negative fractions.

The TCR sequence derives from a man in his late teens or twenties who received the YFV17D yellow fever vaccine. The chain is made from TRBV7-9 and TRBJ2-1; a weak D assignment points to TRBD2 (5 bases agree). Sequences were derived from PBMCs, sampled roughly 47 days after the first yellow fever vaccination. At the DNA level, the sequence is TGTGCCAGCAGCTTAGCGGTGGGAGACCAGTTCTTC. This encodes CASSLAVGDQFF. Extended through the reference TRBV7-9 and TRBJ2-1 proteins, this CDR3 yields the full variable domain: DTGVSQNPRHKITKRGQNVTFRCDPISEHNRLYWYRQTLGQGPEFLTYFQNEAQLEKSRLLSDRFSAERPKGSFSTLEIQRTEQGDSAMYLCASSLAVGDQFFGPGTRLTVL.